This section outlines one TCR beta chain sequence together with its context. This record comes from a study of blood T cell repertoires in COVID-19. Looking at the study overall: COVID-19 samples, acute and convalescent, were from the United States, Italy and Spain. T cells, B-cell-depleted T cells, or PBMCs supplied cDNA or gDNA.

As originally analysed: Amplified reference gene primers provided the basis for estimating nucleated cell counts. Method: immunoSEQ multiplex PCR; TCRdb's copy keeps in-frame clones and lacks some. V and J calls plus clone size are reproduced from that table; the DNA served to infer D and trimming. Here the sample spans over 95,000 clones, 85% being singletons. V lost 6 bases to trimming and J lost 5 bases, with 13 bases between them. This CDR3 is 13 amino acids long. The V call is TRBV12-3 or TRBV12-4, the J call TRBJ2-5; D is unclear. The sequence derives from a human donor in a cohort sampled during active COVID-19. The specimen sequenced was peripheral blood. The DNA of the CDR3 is TGTGCCAGCAGGGTGGGTTCGCGGGAGACCCAGTACTTC. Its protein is CASRVGSRETQYF.